These 32 T cell receptor beta chains share one sample of origin, sequenced in a study of blood T cell repertoires in COVID-19. This table comes from immunoSEQ multiplex PCR, and its TCRdb copy is limited to in-frame clones, with some not included. This sample has roughly 77,000 clones, with 75% to 85% found just once. Sequences were obtained from peripheral blood. These receptors all come from a woman in her seventies with acute or convalescent COVID-19.

This clone was seen once. The V gene is TRBV10-3, the J gene TRBJ1-2; a possible D gene is TRBD1 (6 bases). Germline V gives CDR1 ENHRY, CDR2 SYGVKD. The CDR3 has 16 residues. The V end was cut by 3 bases, the J end by 2 bases, with 16 bases between. The CDR3 loop is CAISEHALQGNYGYTF. Here the CDR3 DNA reads TGTGCCATCAGTGAACACGCCTTACAGGGAAACTATGGCTACACCTTC.

The CDR3 coding sequence is TGTGCCAGCAGCGTAGATCCGGATTCACCCCTCCACTTT. Its translation is CASSVDPDSPLHF. The V and J genes are TRBV9 and TRBJ1-6; no clear D. CDR1 and CDR2 (germline): SGDLS, YYNGEE. The CDR3 runs to 13 residues. The ends were cut back, 0 bases at V and 8 bases at J, with 6 bases in the middle.

Only a few counts were recorded for this clone. The chain uses TRBV18 and TRBJ1-2; perhaps TRBD1 as D (6 bases). The ends were cut back, 3 bases at V and 0 bases at J, with 17 bases in the middle. Germline values: CDR1 KGHSH, CDR2 LQKENI. This CDR3 spans 17 amino acids. CDR3 amino acids: CASSPVQGALANYGYTF. The CDR3 DNA reads TGTGCCAGCTCACCCGTACAGGGAGCGTTAGCTAACTATGGCTACACCTTC.

J is TRBJ1-1 and V is TRBV27; tentative D call: TRBD1 (5 bases). This CDR3 is 13 amino acids long. The germline V gene encodes CDR1 MNHEY and CDR2 SMNVEV (reference sequence). The V end was cut by 6 bases, the J end by 1 base, with 9 bases between. The CDR3 region is CASRNTGNTEAFF. DNA for the CDR3: TGTGCCAGCAGAAATACAGGGAACACTGAAGCTTTCTTT.

The V gene is TRBV11-3, the J gene TRBJ2-5, with D maybe TRBD1 (6 bases). The CDR3 consists of 15 residues. Germline V lookup: CDR1 SGHNT, CDR2 YENEEA. V was shortened by 4 bases and J by 3 bases, with 15 bases between the two germline ends. CDR3 protein: CASSSRGSAKETQYF. Here the CDR3 DNA reads TGTGCCAGCAGCTCCAGGGGTTCGGCCAAAGAGACCCAGTACTTC.

This rearrangement joins TRBV5-4 to TRBJ1-2; maybe TRBD1 (5 bases). This CDR3 is 18 amino acids long. Germline values: CDR1 SGHNT, CDR2 YYREEE (reference sequence). The V gene lost 2 bases and the J gene lost 2 bases, with 22 bases spanning the gap. The CDR3 DNA is TGTGCCAGCAGCTTAGGTGGGGCCTCCGGCGCAGGGAACTATGGCTACACCTTC. Translated, it gives CASSLGGASGAGNYGYTF.

This rearrangement joins TRBV7-2 to TRBJ1-5, with TRBD1 identical over 9 bases. V was pared by 5 bases and J by 9 bases, with 11 bases of the junction left unmatched. CDR3 length: 15 amino acids. CDR1 is SGHTA, CDR2 FQGNSA, per germline. The CDR3 protein is CASSVRDRALWPQHF. CDR3 nucleotide sequence: TGTGCCAGCAGCGTCCGGGACAGGGCTCTTTGGCCCCAGCATTTT.

The CDR3 DNA sequence: TGTGCCAGCAGCTCCCCTAGCGGGGGGTCGAGCACAGATACGCAGTATTTT. It encodes CASSSPSGGSSTDTQYF. The V call is TRBV5-6, the J call TRBJ2-3; 11 bases agree with TRBD2. This CDR3 region has 17 residues. The V gene end was trimmed by 3 bases and the J gene end by 0 bases; junction bases not matched to a gene: 6. CDR1 SGHDT and CDR2 YYEEEE come from the germline V gene. The variable domain in full, completed from reference TRBV5-6 and TRBJ2-3, reads DAGVTQSPTHLIKTRGQQVTLRCSPKSGHDTVSWYQQALGQGPQFIFQYYEEEERQRGNFPDRFSGHQFPNYSSELNVNALLLGDSALYLCASSSPSGGSSTDTQYFGPGTRLTVL.

The genes are TRBV29-1 and TRBJ2-3; D not resolved. The CDR3 is 13 residues long. Germline loops: CDR1 SQVTM, CDR2 ANQGSEA. The CDR3 protein is CTYKRLRTDTQYF. The CDR3 DNA follows: TGCACCTACAAGAGGTTACGAACAGATACGCAGTATTTT.

This chain connects TRBV4-3 to TRBJ2-1; D is undetermined. Trimming took off 0 bases at V and 0 bases at J, with 3 bases between the two ends. The CDR3 is 14 amino acids. From germline, CDR1 is LGHNA and CDR2 YSLEER. The CDR3 is CASSQDSSYNEQFF. The DNA of the CDR3 is TGCGCCAGCAGCCAAGACTCCTCCTACAATGAGCAGTTCTTC.

CDR3 nucleotides: TGTGCCATCAGTGCTGGGACAGGGGATAATGAGCAGTTCTTC. The encoded protein is CAISAGTGDNEQFF. This sequence joins TRBV10-3 and TRBJ2-1, with 10 bases matching TRBD1. The CDR3 has 14 residues. V shed 4 bases and J 7 bases; nucleotides not matched to a gene: 4. CDR1 is ENHRY and CDR2 is SYGVKD in the germline V gene.

A few counts support this clone. The chain couples TRBV20-1 to TRBJ2-2, with 7 bases that match TRBD2. The germline V gene encodes CDR1 DFQATT and CDR2 SNEGSKA (reference sequence). The ends lost 3 bases at V and 6 bases at J; junction bases unmatched: 10. The CDR3 covers 15 residues. CDR3 sequence (DNA): TGCAGTGCTAGTAGGGCGGGGGTTTTGGCCGGGGAGCTGTTTTTT. It specifies CSASRAGVLAGELFF.

This chain connects TRBV5-4 to TRBJ2-3; 8 nucleotides align to TRBD1. V was clipped by 0 bases and J by 2 bases; unmatched bases: 2. CDR1 and CDR2 (germline): SGHNT, YYREEE (reference sequence). The CDR3 spans 15 residues. CDR3 sequence reads: CASSLDRGYTDTQYF. In DNA form, the CDR3 reads TGTGCCAGCAGCTTGGACAGGGGGTACACAGATACGCAGTATTTT.

The chain is built from TRBV4-2 and TRBJ2-5; 9 bases are shared with TRBD2. The CDR3 extends over 15 amino acids. Unmatched junction bases numbered 7, after V lost 6 bases and J lost 2 bases. Germline assignment: CDR1 LGHNA and CDR2 YNFKEQ. CDR3 sequence (DNA): TGTGCCAGCAGATCAGCGGGGGGTGGGCAAGAGACCCAGTACTTC. Amino acid sequence: CASRSAGGGQETQYF.

The chain combines TRBV15 with TRBJ1-1; D remains unclear. Trimming shortened V by 0 bases and J by 8 bases, and 7 bases separated the two germline ends. The germline CDR1 and CDR2 sequences are LNHNV and YYDKDF (reference sequence). There are 12 residues in the CDR3. The CDR3 DNA reads TGTGCCACCAGCAGAGATGGGCCGGAAGCTTTCTTT. Protein sequence: CATSRDGPEAFF.

V and J are TRBV9 and TRBJ2-1, with D uncertain. Germline CDR1 is SGDLS and CDR2 is YYNGEE. CDR3 length equals 15 residues. V was cut by 4 bases and J by 5 bases, with 16 bases left in between. Here the CDR3 DNA reads TGTGCCAGCAGCCCGCTAATGGCGGCGAACAATGAGCAGTTCTTC. It codes for CASSPLMAANNEQFF. Complete variable domain (other parts from reference TRBV9 and TRBJ2-1): DSGVTQTPKHLITATGQRVTLRCSPRSGDLSVYWYQQSLDQGLQFLIQYYNGEERAKGNILERFSAQQFPDLHSELNLSSLELGDSALYFCASSPLMAANNEQFFGPGTRLTVL.

CDR3 protein: CASSQASTGSVYEQYF. The CDR3 DNA reads TGCGCCAGCAGCCAAGCCTCGACAGGGTCTGTCTACGAGCAGTACTTC. This chain connects TRBV4-1 to TRBJ2-7; the match to TRBD1 covers 7 bases. The CDR3 has 16 amino acids. Germline V gives CDR1 MGHRA, CDR2 YSYEKL. V was clipped by 1 base and J by 3 bases; unmatched bases: 9.

The chain couples TRBV15 to TRBJ2-1; possibly TRBD1 for D (5 bases). The V gene lost 3 bases and the J gene lost 5 bases, with 14 bases spanning the gap. This CDR3 has 15 amino acids. Germline CDR1 LNHNV, CDR2 YYDKDF (reference sequence). The CDR3 loop reads CATSSGQGGDNEQFF. The CDR3 DNA reads as TGTGCCACCAGCAGTGGTCAGGGTGGGGACAATGAGCAGTTCTTC.

This clone appeared once. The V call is TRBV13, the J call TRBJ1-1; unclear D gene. Trimming took off 0 bases at V and 1 base at J, with 6 bases between the two ends. The CDR3 loop spans 14 amino acids. CDR1 is PRHDT, CDR2 FYEKMQ, per germline (reference sequence). DNA for the CDR3: TGTGCCAGCAGCTTAGGACAGACGAACACTGAAGCTTTCTTT. Translated, it gives CASSLGQTNTEAFF.

The chain carries TRBV29-1 and TRBJ1-2; 8 nucleotides match TRBD1. Germline V gene sequence: CDR1 SQVTM, CDR2 ANQGSEA. The CDR3 spans 13 residues. The junction had 8 bases not matched to a gene; V was cut back by 7 bases and J by 4 bases. CDR3 residues: CSDSQGGGYGYTF. The CDR3 nucleotides are TGCAGCGATTCACAGGGGGGAGGCTATGGCTACACCTTC. The variable domain in full, with the rest retrieved from reference TRBV29-1 and TRBJ1-2, is SAVISQKPSRDICQRGTSLTIQCQVDSQVTMMFWYRQQPGQSLTLIATANQGSEATYESGFVIDKFPISRPNLTFSTLTVSNMSPEDSSIYLCSDSQGGGYGYTFGSGTRLTVV.

The chain employs TRBV19 and TRBJ2-2; D call uncertain. Trimming removed 3 bases at V and 7 bases at J, with 9 bases between. CDR1 and CDR2 from the germline V gene are LNHDA and SQIVND (reference sequence). The CDR3 has 13 residues. The CDR3 bases are TGTGCCAGTAGTATCGCGGCCGGCGGGGAGCTGTTTTTT. Amino acid sequence: CASSIAAGGELFF.

The rearrangement links TRBV6-5 to TRBJ1-1; D is perhaps TRBD1 (6 bases). V lost 8 bases and J 0 bases, leaving 13 bases between the germline ends. CDR3 length equals 14 residues. Germline values: CDR1 MNHEY, CDR2 SVGAGI. This CDR3 is CASLDGQLNTEAFF. As DNA, the CDR3 is TGTGCCAGCCTGGACGGACAGCTGAACACTGAAGCTTTCTTT.

The chain is built from TRBV12-5 and TRBJ1-2; D not resolved. The CDR3 totals 12 residues. Between the trimmed V and J ends, which lost 9 bases and 3 bases, there was a span of 11 bases. The V gene's germline CDR1 is LGHNT and CDR2 FRNRAP. The CDR3 spells CASGLGYYGYTF. The CDR3 nucleotides read TGTGCTAGCGGACTAGGATACTATGGCTACACCTTC.

This clone was picked up a small number of times. As DNA, the CDR3 is TGTGCCAGCAGCTTAGGTCCACCGGCGGGCAATCAGCCCCAGCATTTT. Encoded protein: CASSLGPPAGNQPQHF. The V gene is TRBV7-9, the J gene TRBJ1-5; D is ambiguous. The V end was cut by 1 base, the J end by 2 bases, with 12 bases between. The CDR3 runs to 16 residues. Looked up from germline, CDR1 is SEHNR and CDR2 is FQNEAQ (reference sequence).

The chain employs TRBV7-9 and TRBJ1-1; 7 nucleotides agree with TRBD1. There are 17 residues in the CDR3. Germline CDR1 and CDR2: SEHNR and FQNEAQ (reference sequence). The junction had 19 bases not matched to a gene; V was cut back by 5 bases and J by 7 bases. Written as DNA, the CDR3 is TGTGCCAGCAGCCTGAGGACAGGCCCTCTTCGACCTCTTGAAGCTTTCTTT. The encoded protein is CASSLRTGPLRPLEAFF.

The J gene is TRBJ2-1, the V gene TRBV7-2, with a tentative D call TRBD1 (6 bases). This CDR3 region has 13 residues. Trimming left V 5 bases short and J 6 bases short, with 11 bases between. The germline V gene has CDR1 SGHTA and CDR2 FQGNSA. The DNA for the CDR3 is TGTGCCAGCAGCATAGGACAGCCCAATGAGCAGTTCTTC. Amino acid sequence: CASSIGQPNEQFF.

The rearrangement joins TRBV2 to TRBJ2-3; a possible D gene is TRBD1 (6 bases). The CDR3 spans 14 residues. Germline values: CDR1 SNHLY, CDR2 FYNNEI. The V gene lost 10 bases and the J gene lost 5 bases, with 19 bases spanning the gap. The CDR3 DNA sequence: TGTGCCAACCATCTACAGGGATTCGGAGATACGCAGTATTTT. Its translation is CANHLQGFGDTQYF.

Regarding this clone: This CDR3 is also generated by other DNA sequences in the sample. V usage is TRBV5-4 and J usage is TRBJ2-1; D is perhaps TRBD1 (5 bases). This CDR3 has 15 residues. Germline lookup yields CDR1 SGHNT and CDR2 YYREEE (reference sequence). Deletions cut 4 bases from V and 3 bases from J, with 14 bases between. This CDR3 reads CASSPGQGSYNEQFF. In DNA form, the CDR3 reads TGTGCCAGCAGCCCGGGCCAGGGTAGCTACAATGAGCAGTTCTTC.

The CDR3 nucleotides read TGTGCCAGCTACCCCGAGACGGCGGGGGGGCGCAATGAGCAGTTCTTC. Translation gives CASYPETAGGRNEQFF. V gene TRBV27 combines with J gene TRBJ2-1; 9 positions match TRBD2. The CDR3 length is 16 residues. With V trimmed by 8 bases and J by 6 bases, 14 bases remained unmatched. Germline V lookup: CDR1 MNHEY, CDR2 SMNVEV (reference sequence).

In DNA form, the CDR3 reads TGTGCCAGCAGCTTAGGAGTGGAGACCCAGTACTTC. Its translation is CASSLGVETQYF. The genes are TRBV7-8 and TRBJ2-5; D gene ambiguous. This CDR3 is 12 amino acids long. Germline V gene lookup returns CDR1 SGHVS and CDR2 FQNEAQ. Trimming took off 1 base at V and 5 bases at J, with 5 bases between the two ends.

This clone was seen a single time. At one end the junction does not follow the germline gene, possibly because of a read error. V and J are TRBV5-4 and TRBJ2-1; 8 nucleotides match TRBD2. CDR1 and CDR2 from the germline V gene are SGHNT and YYREEE (reference sequence). The CDR3 covers 16 residues. The CDR3 nucleotides are TGTGCCCGCAGCGCCGGGGGGGGGAACTCCTACAATGAGCAGTTCTTC. Amino acids: CARSAGGGNSYNEQFF.

V usage is TRBV5-1 and J usage is TRBJ1-1; weak D call: TRBD1 (6 bases). Germline lookup yields CDR1 SGHRS and CDR2 YFSETQ. V shed 4 bases and J shed 9 bases, with 22 bases lying between them. The length of the CDR3 is 15 residues. The CDR3 DNA sequence: TGCGCCAGCAGCGCCTGGACAGCTGCCCTGCCTCAAGCTTTCTTT. It translates to CASSAWTAALPQAFF.